This is a list of T cell receptor beta chains from one sample in a study of shared clonotypes between healthy human individuals. Clones were sequenced by immunoSEQ multiplex PCR, and TCRdb holds only the in-frame ones, with some missing. The sample contains roughly 1,600,000 clones, 98% of which appear only once. Source material: naive CD4+ T cells sorted from blood. The receptors were sampled from a man aged 25 to 40 in good health. Both conserved end residues are part of each CDR3. D genes are given only for firm matches. A row's size may be missing; if present it is once, few, many or a size class.

d_call	v_call	cdr3_length	j_call	clone_size	cdr3_nt	cdr3_aa
TRBD1	TRBV2	12	TRBJ2-2	-	TGTGCCAGCATGGCAGAGGGACAGAGGCTGTTTTTT	CASMAEGQRLFF
-	TRBV6-1	13	TRBJ2-3	-	TGTGCCAGCAGTGAAGTACCCACAGATACGCAGTATTTT	CASSEVPTDTQYF
-	TRBV28	17	TRBJ2-6	-	TGTGCCAGCAGGGGGGCAGGGAAGTCTTCTGGGGCCAACGTCCTGACTTTC	CASRGAGKSSGANVLTF
-	TRBV4-1	20	TRBJ2-1	-	TGCGCCAGCAGCCAAGATAAAGGCAACCGGCTAGCGTACTCCTACAATGAGCAGTTCTTC	CASSQDKGNRLAYSYNEQFF
TRBD2	TRBV4-3	13	TRBJ2-1	once	TGCGCCAGCAGTGCACTAGCGGGAGTTGAGCAGTTCTTC	CASSALAGVEQFF
-	TRBV4-1	15	TRBJ1-5	once	TGCGCCAGCAGCCAAGTGCCGGGGATCAATCAGCCCCAGCATTTT	CASSQVPGINQPQHF
-	TRBV18	15	TRBJ2-7	-	TGTGCCAGCTCACCAGGGTTAGGGGGTTTTCACGAGCAGTACTTC	CASSPGLGGFHEQYF
TRBD1	TRBV6-5	14	TRBJ1-5	-	TGTGCCAGCAAGCGGGGACAGGTCAATCAGCCCCAGCATTTT	CASKRGQVNQPQHF
-	TRBV5-1	13	TRBJ2-7	-	TGCGCCAGCAGCTTGGGGACCAGGGGTGAGCAGTACTTC	CASSLGTRGEQYF
TRBD1	TRBV29-1	13	TRBJ2-7	-	TGCAGCGTGACCGGGACAGGGGACTACGAGCAGTACTTC	CSVTGTGDYEQYF
TRBD2	TRBV5-5	14	TRBJ2-5	-	TGTGCCAGCAGGGATACTAGCGGGAGGGAGACCCAGTACTTC	CASRDTSGRETQYF
-	TRBV15	14	TRBJ2-7	-	TGTGCCACCAGCAGAGGGGGAAACCTCTACGAGCAGTACTTC	CATSRGGNLYEQYF
TRBD2	TRBV10-1	15	TRBJ2-1	-	TGCGCCAGCAGTGAGTCAACTAGCGGGAGTGATGAGCAGTTCTTC	CASSESTSGSDEQFF
-	TRBV29-1	13	TRBJ2-7	-	TGCAGCGTTGGATTCTGGGGGCTACTCGAGCAGTACTTC	CSVGFWGLLEQYF
-	TRBV6-5	15	TRBJ2-5	-	TGTGCCAGCAGTACCGCCGGGAATAGAGTGCAGACCCAGTACTTC	CASSTAGNRVQTQYF
-	TRBV27	16	TRBJ2-5	-	TGTGCCAGCGCCCGTTTCGGATCAGGATCGCAAGAGACCCAGTACTTC	CASARFGSGSQETQYF
-	TRBV6-5	14	TRBJ1-1	once	TGTGCCAGCAGCAAACAAGGGGACCGGCCTGAAGCTTTCTTT	CASSKQGDRPEAFF
TRBD1	TRBV4-3	14	TRBJ2-7	-	TGCGCCAGCAGCCAACGGACAGGGGTGCACGAGCAGTACTTC	CASSQRTGVHEQYF
-	TRBV25-1	15	TRBJ2-5	-	TGTGCCAGCAGCGGGGCCCTACAAAAACAAGAGACCCAGTACTTC	CASSGALQKQETQYF
-	TRBV6-1	12	TRBJ2-5	-	TGTGCCAGCAGTGAAATGCAGAGGACCCAGTACTTC	CASSEMQRTQYF
-	TRBV27	17	TRBJ1-5	-	TGTGCCAGCAACCCGACAGTCCTTAAGGGAAGCAATCAGCCCCAGCATTTT	CASNPTVLKGSNQPQHF
-	TRBV11-2	15	TRBJ2-2	-	TGTGCCAGCATCGATAGCGTTAGGGGGACCGGGGAGCTGTTTTTT	CASIDSVRGTGELFF
TRBD2	TRBV6-1	15	TRBJ2-7	-	TGTGCCAGCAGTGCCCCAGCGGGAGGATCCTACGAGCAGTACTTC	CASSAPAGGSYEQYF
TRBD1	TRBV5-1	16	TRBJ2-5	-	TGCGCCAGCAGCTTGGGCGGGACAGGTGGAGAAGAGACCCAGTACTTC	CASSLGGTGGEETQYF
TRBD2	TRBV9	15	TRBJ2-7	-	TGTGCCAGCAGCGTAGGGGCGGGAGGGCCAATCGAGCAGTACTTC	CASSVGAGGPIEQYF
-	TRBV6-5	13	TRBJ1-2	-	TGTGCCAGCAGGGGGAGCGGGGCGTTTGGCTACACCTTC	CASRGSGAFGYTF
-	TRBV7-2	12	TRBJ2-7	-	TGTGCCAGCAGCGTCTACTCCTACGAGCAGTACTTC	CASSVYSYEQYF
TRBD2	TRBV9	15	TRBJ2-2	-	TGTGCCAGCAGCGTCAACGGACTAGAGATCGGGGAGCTGTTTTTT	CASSVNGLEIGELFF
-	TRBV7-2	12	TRBJ2-1	-	TGTGCCAGCAGCTCCAGGGTCAATGAGCAGTTCTTC	CASSSRVNEQFF
-	TRBV6-1	14	TRBJ2-7	-	TGTGCCAGCAGGACCCCATCCAAAACCTACGAGCAGTACTTC	CASRTPSKTYEQYF
-	TRBV11-2	14	TRBJ2-7	once	TGTGCCAGCAGCCCCGGACTGCTGACCTACGAGCAGTACTTC	CASSPGLLTYEQYF
TRBD2	TRBV6-5	15	TRBJ2-1	-	TGTGCCAGCAACCCGACTAGCGGGAGCCGCAATGAGCAGTTCTTC	CASNPTSGSRNEQFF
-	TRBV28	15	TRBJ2-7	once	TGTGCCAGCAGTTCGGGGGCTAGCGCCACTTACGAGCAGTACTTC	CASSSGASATYEQYF
-	TRBV5-1	14	TRBJ1-1	-	TGCGCCAGCAGCCCAGACAGAGTGAACACTGAAGCTTTCTTT	CASSPDRVNTEAFF
-	TRBV28	14	TRBJ2-7	-	TGTGCCAGCAGTTTATTAGCCGTTTCCTACGAGCAGTACTTC	CASSLLAVSYEQYF
TRBD2	TRBV2	17	TRBJ2-3	-	TGTGCCAGCAGTGAGGTGGTACTAGCGGTAAGCACAGATACGCAGTATTTT	CASSEVVLAVSTDTQYF
TRBD2	TRBV5-1	15	TRBJ2-1	-	TGCGCCAGCAGATCTAGCGGGAGGGTTGAAAATGAGCAGTTCTTC	CASRSSGRVENEQFF
TRBD1	TRBV7-9	15	TRBJ2-7	-	TGTGCCAGCAGCCGGGGGTCAGGGGGCATCTACGAGCAGTACTTC	CASSRGSGGIYEQYF
-	TRBV19	15	TRBJ1-5	-	TGTGCCAGTCGACAGTCCCCGGGGCGCAATCAGCCCCAGCATTTT	CASRQSPGRNQPQHF
-	TRBV14	15	TRBJ2-1	-	TGTGCCAGCAGCCCGAGCAGGGCCCTATACAATGAGCAGTTCTTC	CASSPSRALYNEQFF
-	TRBV28	13	TRBJ1-4	-	TGTGCCAGCAGTCGGGACGGTAATGAAAAACTGTTTTTT	CASSRDGNEKLFF
TRBD2	TRBV7-6	13	TRBJ2-1	-	TGTGCCAGCAGCAAAGGACTAGTGCATGAGCAGTTCTTC	CASSKGLVHEQFF
TRBD2	TRBV9	16	TRBJ2-2	-	TGTGCCAGCAGCGTAGAACTAGCGGGAGGGCGTGGGGAGCTGTTTTTT	CASSVELAGGRGELFF
-	TRBV10-1	14	TRBJ2-3	-	TGCGCCAGCAGTGAGTTGGTTAGCACAGATACGCAGTATTTT	CASSELVSTDTQYF
-	TRBV7-9	13	TRBJ2-7	-	TGTGCCAGCAGCTCCGGAAATCGGTACGAGCAGTACTTC	CASSSGNRYEQYF